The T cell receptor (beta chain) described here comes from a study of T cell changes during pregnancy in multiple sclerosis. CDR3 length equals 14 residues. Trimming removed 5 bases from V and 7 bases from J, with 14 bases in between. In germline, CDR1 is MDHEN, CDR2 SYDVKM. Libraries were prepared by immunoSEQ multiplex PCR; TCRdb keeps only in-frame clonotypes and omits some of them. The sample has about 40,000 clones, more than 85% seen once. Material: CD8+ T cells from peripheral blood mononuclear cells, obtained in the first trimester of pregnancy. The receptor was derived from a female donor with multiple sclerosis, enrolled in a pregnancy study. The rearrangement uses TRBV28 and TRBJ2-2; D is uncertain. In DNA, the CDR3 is TGTGCCAGCAGTCGGAGCAAGTTCATCGGGGAGCTGTTTTTT. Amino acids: CASSRSKFIGELFF.